Only a few counts were recorded for the clone carrying this T cell receptor (beta chain). Its specificity is unknown. Time point noted: newly diagnosed GD, antithyroid drugs for less than 3 months. The authors made the TCR library using RNA they extracted from PBMCs. The sample comes from a study of regulatory T cells in long-lasting Graves disease. Study overall: For under 3 months, newly diagnosed Graves' patients had been taking antithyroid drugs.

The authors built TCR beta libraries using iRepertoire HTBI primers and Arm-PCR of CDR3 regions. In TCRdb, the multiplex PCR reads were re-called with MiXCR into one record per CDR3 protein. The sample comprises a few hundred thousand distinct CDR3 sequences, less than 20% of which are singletons, and 20% to 25% rests with the top ten. Overall study results and limits: Lower TCR diversity was seen in persistent Graves' patients than in newly diagnosed ones. With persistent disease, TRBV28, TRBJ1-2 and TRBJ2-5 were the favored segments.

V lost 6 bases and J lost 2, with 14 bases in between. CDR3 length: 15 amino acids. Germline assignment: CDR1 SGHDN and CDR2 FVKESK. These data were also filed under a second study, of T cells in Graves' hyperthyroidism and ophthalmopathy. As reported in that work: First-round RT-PCR of the TCR CDR3 relied on the HTBI primer set.

V is TRBV14 and J is TRBJ2-4, with a tentative D call TRBD2 (5 bases). The sequencing used peripheral blood mononuclear cells (PBMCs), collected at new diagnosis, from a patient treated with antithyroid drugs. This TCR came from a woman between 18 and 30 years old with Graves disease. In DNA form, the CDR3 reads TGTGCCAGCAGTCATCGGACTGGAACCAAAAACATTCAGTACTTC. This sequence encodes CASSHRTGTKNIQYF.